This TCR beta chain was identified during a study of blood T cells in healthy people across ages. V gave up 6 bases and J gave up 3 bases, with 12 bases separating them. This CDR3 is built from 13 residues. Germline CDR1 MNHEY, CDR2 SMNVEV (reference sequence). Notes on the study in general: Per-million-T-cell TCR beta diversity fell roughly linearly with age. Diversity estimates drawn from one million T cells were deemed underestimates. Diversity was higher, and naive CD4+ cells more numerous, in long-lived donors than in aged donors.

The authors ran a second PCR of roughly 6 to 12 cycles using a sample-barcoded 5' primer and a J-beta primer mix. A template-switch adaptor that had 12 random nucleotides put a tag on each cDNA molecule. TCRdb passed the 5' RACE reads through MiXCR, listing each CDR3 protein once. The sample has hundreds of thousands of distinct CDR3 sequences, more than 20% seen once. Comments on this clonotype: Its specificity is unknown.

The TCR sequence derives from a man in his 70s in good health. The J gene is TRBJ2-7, the V gene TRBV27; D might be TRBD1 or TRBD2, each matching 5 bases. The sample consisted of blood. CDR3 DNA: TGTGCCAGCAGCTCCGGGACCCACTACGAGCAGTACTTC. This codes for CASSSGTHYEQYF.